Here is one TCR beta chain with its context. As yet, its antigen is unknown. The protocol was immunoSEQ multiplex PCR, while the TCRdb copy is restricted to in-frame clones and leaves out a portion. The data contain some 160,000 clones, approximately 90% of them singletons. This specimen belongs to a study of T cell responses to AZD1222 COVID-19 vaccine. General study points: The repertoires were collected only after the peak T cell response. Regions left unmutated in variants are reportedly the target of nearly half of spike-specific TCRs. A mostly white British donor set with more females was recruited, and clonal diversity was possibly underestimated.

CDR3 size: 14 residues. V gave up 3 bases and J gave up 3 bases, with 8 bases separating them. Germline V gene sequence: CDR1 KGHSH, CDR2 LQKENI. The sequenced sample was peripheral blood, obtained on day 0 of AZD1222 vaccination. This rearrangement joins TRBV18 to TRBJ1-4; D unclear. The TCR originated in an adult in good health. The CDR3 DNA sequence: TGTGCCAGCTCACCGACGGCTGCTAATGAAAAACTGTTTTTT. This gives the protein CASSPTAANEKLFF.